This passage covers 12 T cell receptor beta chains from one sample sequenced in a study of control samples from healthy donors and cancer patients. Generated by immunoSEQ multiplex PCR, the TCRdb table keeps only in-frame clones and is missing some. This sample yields 120,000 or so clones, of which around 93% are seen a single time; roughly 8.7% belongs to the top ten. Sequencing was carried out using blood. These receptors all stem from a man aged 18-30 years in good health.

This clone is a singleton in its sample. The chain carries TRBV7-3 and TRBJ2-3; 8 bases match TRBD2. V was pared by 1 base and J by 4 bases, with 10 bases of the junction left unmatched. Germline V gene data show CDR1 as SGHTA and CDR2 as FQGTGA. The CDR3 is made up of 17 amino acids. As DNA, the CDR3 is TGTGCCAGCAGCTTAAGACCCCCGGGAGGGGCCCCAGATACGCAGTATTTT. This gives the protein CASSLRPPGGAPDTQYF.

This chain uses TRBV7-2 with TRBJ2-2; 7 bases fit TRBD2. The CDR3 contains 18 residues. CDR1 and CDR2 (germline): SGHTA, FQGNSA. Losses at the gene ends were 2 bases for V and 0 bases for J; bases not matched to a gene: 9. The CDR3 spells CASSLFYGGGTNTGELFF. In DNA form, the CDR3 reads TGTGCCAGCAGCTTATTTTATGGGGGAGGGACGAACACCGGGGAGCTGTTTTTT.

V gene TRBV7-3 combines with J gene TRBJ2-1; TRBD1 aligns across 7 bases. CDR1 and CDR2 (germline): SGHTA, FQGTGA. Trimming removed 5 bases from V and 5 bases from J; junction bases left unmatched: 12. This CDR3 is 16 amino acids long. CDR3 DNA: TGTGCCAGCAGCCGATCGAGGACAGGACTTAACAATGAGCAGTTCTTC. Protein: CASSRSRTGLNNEQFF.

The CDR3 DNA reads as TGCGCCAGCGCCGGGACAGAGAATGAAAAACTGTTTTTT. It is translated as CASAGTENEKLFF. This sequence joins TRBV5-1 and TRBJ1-4; 7 nucleotides match TRBD1. With V trimmed by 7 bases and J by 5 bases, 5 bases remained unmatched. Germline V gene sequence: CDR1 SGHRS, CDR2 YFSETQ. CDR3 size: 13 residues.

This sequence joins TRBV3-1 (or the pseudogene TRBV3-2) and TRBJ1-1; 10 positions agree with TRBD1. With V trimmed by 4 bases and J by 1 base, 3 bases remained unmatched. Germline V gene lookup returns CDR1 LGHDT and CDR2 YNNKEL (reference sequence). This CDR3 contains 15 residues. The CDR3 DNA is TGTGCCAGCAGCCTACGGACAGGGGGGAACACTGAAGCTTTCTTT. Residues: CASSLRTGGNTEAFF.

This sequence joins TRBV12-3 or TRBV12-4 and TRBJ1-2; D is undetermined. V was shortened by 3 bases and J by 4 bases, with 6 bases between the two germline ends. The CDR3 has 12 amino acids. The CDR3: CASSFASYGYTF. The CDR3 nucleotides read TGTGCCAGCAGTTTTGCAAGCTATGGCTACACCTTC.

The rearrangement links TRBV7-2 to TRBJ1-2; 8 bases are shared with TRBD1. The ends lost 1 base at V and 8 bases at J; junction bases unmatched: 6. Germline loops: CDR1 SGHTA, CDR2 FQGNSA. The CDR3 has 14 residues. In nucleotides, the CDR3 is TGTGCCAGCAGCTTAGACAGGGGGTCGGGCGGCTACACCTTC. Translation gives CASSLDRGSGGYTF.

The V and J genes are TRBV29-1 and TRBJ2-1; perhaps TRBD1 as D (6 bases). V lost 5 bases, J lost 4 bases, and 12 bases lay in between. CDR3 length: 13 residues. Germline V gene data show CDR1 as SQVTM and CDR2 as ANQGSEA. The CDR3 region is CSVRNRVYNEQFF. Here the CDR3 DNA reads TGCAGCGTTCGTAACAGGGTATACAATGAGCAGTTCTTC.

V is TRBV12-2 and J is TRBJ2-7; the table's D call, TRBD2, has no DNA check behind it. TRBV12-2 is noted as a pseudogene. The CDR3 sequence is 16 residues long. CDR3 amino acids: CASRLDAGKPSCEQYF. CDR3 DNA: TGTGCAAGTCGCTTAGATGCGGGGAAACCGTCCTGCGAGCAGTACTTC.

This chain uses TRBV30 with TRBJ1-4; TRBD1 might be the D (6 bases). V was pared by 0 bases and J by 7 bases, with 15 bases between. The CDR3 extends over 15 amino acids. Germline CDR1 is GTSNPN and CDR2 is SVGIG (reference sequence). The CDR3 spells CAWSVIQGRTEKLFF. In nucleotides, the CDR3 is TGTGCCTGGAGTGTCATACAGGGTCGTACTGAAAAACTGTTTTTT.

J is TRBJ1-2 and V is TRBV5-1; 7 bases are a match to TRBD1. Trimming removed 0 bases from V and 2 bases from J; junction bases left unmatched: 7. The V gene's germline CDR1 is SGHRS and CDR2 YFSETQ. The CDR3 totals 16 residues. In DNA, the CDR3 is TGCGCCAGCAGCTTGGGAACAGGGGTTTTCAACTATGGCTACACCTTC. It translates to CASSLGTGVFNYGYTF.

The V and J genes are TRBV7-9 and TRBJ1-1; no clear D. V shed 1 base and J shed 1 base, with 10 bases lying between them. The CDR3 extends over 15 amino acids. CDR1 is SEHNR, CDR2 FQNEAQ, per germline (reference sequence). Written as DNA, the CDR3 is TGTGCCAGCAGCTTAGAACATACCAGGAACACTGAAGCTTTCTTT. It encodes CASSLEHTRNTEAFF.